A selection of T cell receptor beta chains follows, all from one sample in a study of T cells in Graves' hyperthyroidism and ophthalmopathy. MiXCR was run by TCRdb on the multiplex PCR reads, yielding one entry per CDR3 protein. The profile shows fewer than 400,000 distinct CDR3 sequences, just under 25% of them singletons. The specimen sequenced was blood. The receptors come from a man between 45 and 60 years old with Graves' hyperthyroidism. The CDR3 runs from the conserved cysteine through the conserved F or W. Fields, in order: clone size, V gene, D gene, J gene, CDR3 DNA, CDR3 protein. A D gene is named only where the DNA matches it firmly. The size entry is marked missing in some rows and otherwise reads once, few, many or a size class.

clone_size: -
v_call: TRBV5-6
d_call: -
j_call: TRBJ2-5
cdr3_nt: TGTGCCAGCAGACACTTTGGCGTCGAGGGGTTGGAGACCCAGTACTTC
cdr3_aa: CASRHFGVEGLETQYF

clone_size: -
v_call: TRBV12-3/TRBV12-4
d_call: TRBD2
j_call: TRBJ2-1
cdr3_nt: TGTGCCAGCAGGCTCAGCGGGAGTACACACAATGAGCAGTTCTTC
cdr3_aa: CASRLSGSTHNEQFF

clone_size: many
v_call: TRBV7-3
d_call: -
j_call: TRBJ2-3
cdr3_nt: TGTGCCAGCAGCCGAGGGGGGGGCACAGATACGCAGTATTTT
cdr3_aa: CASSRGGGTDTQYF

clone_size: -
v_call: TRBV4-1
d_call: -
j_call: TRBJ2-5
cdr3_nt: TGCGCCAGCAGCCAAGTCTTTGTCCACCAAGAGACCCAGTACTTC
cdr3_aa: CASSQVFVHQETQYF

clone_size: -
v_call: TRBV28
d_call: -
j_call: TRBJ2-7
cdr3_nt: TGTGCCAGCAGTTTATTTCGGACAGTTATCTACGAGCAGTACTTC
cdr3_aa: CASSLFRTVIYEQYF

clone_size: -
v_call: TRBV5-1
d_call: TRBD2
j_call: TRBJ2-1
cdr3_nt: TGCGCCGATAACCCGGGACTAGCGGGAGCTCCCGAGCAGTTCTTC
cdr3_aa: CADNPGLAGAPEQFF

clone_size: many
v_call: TRBV27
d_call: -
j_call: TRBJ2-1
cdr3_nt: TGTGCCAGCAGTTGGGGTCCCTACAATGAGCAGTTCTTC
cdr3_aa: CASSWGPYNEQFF

clone_size: -
v_call: TRBV27
d_call: TRBD2
j_call: TRBJ2-7
cdr3_nt: TGTGCCAGCAGTCCCACGGGACTAGCGGGAGAGTACGAGCAGTACTTC
cdr3_aa: CASSPTGLAGEYEQYF

clone_size: -
v_call: TRBV6-1
d_call: -
j_call: TRBJ1-1
cdr3_nt: TGTGCCAGCAGTGAAAATCTGAGCGTTGAAGCTTTCTTT
cdr3_aa: CASSENLSVEAFF

clone_size: -
v_call: TRBV7-3
d_call: TRBD2
j_call: TRBJ2-1
cdr3_nt: TGTGCCAGCAGCTTAGCGGGACTAGCGGGAGTACGGCAGTTCTTC
cdr3_aa: CASSLAGLAGVRQFF

clone_size: -
v_call: TRBV7-9
d_call: -
j_call: TRBJ1-2
cdr3_nt: TGTGCCAGCAGCCTCGGGACCGCCAGCGGCTACACCTTC
cdr3_aa: CASSLGTASGYTF

clone_size: -
v_call: TRBV3-1
d_call: TRBD1
j_call: TRBJ1-1
cdr3_nt: TGTGCCAGCAGCCAAGATCAGGGGGCTCTGGGAAGCACTGAAGCTTTCTTT
cdr3_aa: CASSQDQGALGSTEAFF

clone_size: -
v_call: TRBV20-1
d_call: -
j_call: TRBJ2-3
cdr3_nt: TGCAGTGCAACGGGATGGAGCACAGATACGCAGTATTTT
cdr3_aa: CSATGWSTDTQYF

clone_size: -
v_call: TRBV10-3
d_call: -
j_call: TRBJ1-2
cdr3_nt: TGTGCCATCAGTGACGCCATGGTCCCCTATGGCTACACCTTC
cdr3_aa: CAISDAMVPYGYTF

clone_size: -
v_call: TRBV4-1
d_call: TRBD2
j_call: TRBJ2-5
cdr3_nt: TGCGCCAGCAGCCAAGTCTCGGGACTAGCGGGTGAGACCCAGTACTTC
cdr3_aa: CASSQVSGLAGETQYF